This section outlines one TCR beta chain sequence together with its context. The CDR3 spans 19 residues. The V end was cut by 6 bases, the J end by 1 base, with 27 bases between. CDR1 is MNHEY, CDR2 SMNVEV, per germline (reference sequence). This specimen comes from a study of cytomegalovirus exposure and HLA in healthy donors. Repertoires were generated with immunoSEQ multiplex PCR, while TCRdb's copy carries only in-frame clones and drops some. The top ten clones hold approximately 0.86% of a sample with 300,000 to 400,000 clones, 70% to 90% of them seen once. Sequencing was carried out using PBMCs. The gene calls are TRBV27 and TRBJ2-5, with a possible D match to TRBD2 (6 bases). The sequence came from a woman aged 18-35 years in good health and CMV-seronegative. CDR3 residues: CASSSFSYLSAGPQETQYF. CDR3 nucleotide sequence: TGTGCCAGCAGCTCATTTTCCTATCTTTCGGCGGGGCCCCAAGAGACCCAGTACTTC.